A selection of T cell receptor beta chains follows, all from one sample in a study of tumor-infiltrating lymphocytes in localized non-small cell lung cancer. Measured with immunoSEQ multiplex PCR; TCRdb has only the in-frame clones, and not every one. The repertoire includes 9,500 to 13,000 clones, 65% to 80% of them detected once, and approximately 19% sits in the top ten. The sequenced sample was uninvolved lung tissue not adjacent to the tumor. The receptor source for this set is a human donor with non-small cell lung cancer. CDR3s include the opening cysteine and the closing phenylalanine or tryptophan. Each record gives: CDR3 length, clone size, J gene, D gene, V gene, CDR3 DNA, CDR3 protein. D genes are given only for firm matches. Clone size is stated in some rows and not others, as once, few, many or a class when expanded.

cdr3_length: 15
clone_size: once
j_call: TRBJ2-7
d_call: TRBD1
v_call: TRBV5-1
cdr3_nt: TGCGCCAGCAGCCCCCGTGGGACAGGGGTCTACGAGCAGTACTTC
cdr3_aa: CASSPRGTGVYEQYF

cdr3_length: 13
clone_size: -
j_call: TRBJ1-3
d_call: -
v_call: TRBV15
cdr3_nt: TGTGCCACCAGCAGAGACCCTGGAAACACCATATATTTT
cdr3_aa: CATSRDPGNTIYF

cdr3_length: 15
clone_size: once
j_call: TRBJ2-7
d_call: TRBD2
v_call: TRBV7-4
cdr3_nt: TGTGCCAGCAGCTTGAGACGGGAGGTGTCCTACGAGCAGTACTTC
cdr3_aa: CASSLRREVSYEQYF

cdr3_length: 12
clone_size: -
j_call: TRBJ1-2
d_call: -
v_call: TRBV19
cdr3_nt: TGTGCCAGTAGTCCTAGCTCCTATGGCTACACCTTC
cdr3_aa: CASSPSSYGYTF

cdr3_length: 16
clone_size: -
j_call: TRBJ2-1
d_call: -
v_call: TRBV28
cdr3_nt: TGTGCCAGCAGTTCCCCCCAAGGCGATTCCAACAATGAGCAGTTCTTC
cdr3_aa: CASSSPQGDSNNEQFF

cdr3_length: 15
clone_size: -
j_call: TRBJ2-5
d_call: TRBD2
v_call: TRBV28
cdr3_nt: TGTGCCAGCAGGGGTGGACTAGCGGGAGGCGAGACCCAGTACTTC
cdr3_aa: CASRGGLAGGETQYF

cdr3_length: 11
clone_size: -
j_call: TRBJ1-2
d_call: -
v_call: TRBV2
cdr3_nt: TGTGCCAGCAGTGAAAGGACCGGCTACACCTTC
cdr3_aa: CASSERTGYTF

cdr3_length: 14
clone_size: -
j_call: TRBJ1-1
d_call: TRBD1
v_call: TRBV11-2
cdr3_nt: TGTGCCAGCAGCTTCCTGACAGGGTCGGGAGGAGCTTTCTTT
cdr3_aa: CASSFLTGSGGAFF

cdr3_length: 16
clone_size: few
j_call: TRBJ2-5
d_call: -
v_call: TRBV18
cdr3_nt: TGTGCCAGCTCACCACCGGGAGGGGGCTACCAAGAGACCCAGTACTTC
cdr3_aa: CASSPPGGGYQETQYF

cdr3_length: 14
clone_size: few
j_call: TRBJ1-5
d_call: -
v_call: TRBV30
cdr3_nt: TGTGCCTGGAGTCCAGGGATTACCAATCAGCCCCAGCATTTT
cdr3_aa: CAWSPGITNQPQHF

cdr3_length: 16
clone_size: -
j_call: TRBJ1-2
d_call: TRBD1
v_call: TRBV30
cdr3_nt: TGTGCCTGGAGCCGGATGGACAGGACGGTTAACTATGGCTACACCTTC
cdr3_aa: CAWSRMDRTVNYGYTF

cdr3_length: 15
clone_size: few
j_call: TRBJ1-5
d_call: -
v_call: TRBV6-5
cdr3_nt: TGTGCCAGCAGTTACTCAAGTTATAGCAATCAGCCCCAGCATTTT
cdr3_aa: CASSYSSYSNQPQHF

cdr3_length: 14
clone_size: few
j_call: TRBJ1-2
d_call: -
v_call: TRBV7-9
cdr3_nt: TGTGCCAGCAGCTTATTTGACGCTGACTATGGCTACACCTTC
cdr3_aa: CASSLFDADYGYTF

cdr3_length: 14
clone_size: -
j_call: TRBJ2-5
d_call: TRBD2
v_call: TRBV30
cdr3_nt: TGTGCCTGGAGCCCGGGAGGGGGGCAAGAGACCCAGTACTTC
cdr3_aa: CAWSPGGGQETQYF

cdr3_length: 15
clone_size: -
j_call: TRBJ1-5
d_call: -
v_call: TRBV5-1
cdr3_nt: TGCGCCAGCAGCTTGGGGACAGCTTACAATCAGCCCCAGCATTTT
cdr3_aa: CASSLGTAYNQPQHF

cdr3_length: 14
clone_size: -
j_call: TRBJ1-5
d_call: -
v_call: TRBV9
cdr3_nt: TGTGCCAGCAGCGCGCCCGGGAGCAATCAGCCCCAGCATTTT
cdr3_aa: CASSAPGSNQPQHF

cdr3_length: 14
clone_size: -
j_call: TRBJ2-2
d_call: -
v_call: TRBV7-2
cdr3_nt: TGTGCCAGCAGCGCTCTACAGGGAACCGGGGAGCTGTTTTTT
cdr3_aa: CASSALQGTGELFF

cdr3_length: 15
clone_size: -
j_call: TRBJ2-7
d_call: -
v_call: TRBV27
cdr3_nt: TGTGCCAGCAGTCCCGGGCAAATCAGCTCCTACGAGCAGTACTTC
cdr3_aa: CASSPGQISSYEQYF

cdr3_length: 16
clone_size: -
j_call: TRBJ1-3
d_call: -
v_call: TRBV11-2
cdr3_nt: TGTGCCAGCAGCTCACCCCTGGAGATGTTAGGAAACACCATATATTTT
cdr3_aa: CASSSPLEMLGNTIYF

cdr3_length: 14
clone_size: -
j_call: TRBJ2-1
d_call: -
v_call: TRBV25-1
cdr3_nt: TGTGCCAGCAGTGGTACCCCGATCTCCAATGAGCAGTTCTTC
cdr3_aa: CASSGTPISNEQFF

cdr3_length: 11
clone_size: -
j_call: TRBJ1-2
d_call: -
v_call: TRBV28
cdr3_nt: TGTGCCAGCAGGAAAGAGGGCGGCTACACCTTC
cdr3_aa: CASRKEGGYTF

cdr3_length: 13
clone_size: -
j_call: TRBJ1-2
d_call: -
v_call: TRBV7-2
cdr3_nt: TGTGCCAGCAGTCCTATGGGGGGGGTCGGCTACACCTTC
cdr3_aa: CASSPMGGVGYTF

cdr3_length: 20
clone_size: once
j_call: TRBJ1-2
d_call: -
v_call: TRBV28
cdr3_nt: TGTGCCAGCACCCTTTACCTACGTTTAGAGGGGCTTCTAGGAGGCTATGGCTACACCTTC
cdr3_aa: CASTLYLRLEGLLGGYGYTF

cdr3_length: 13
clone_size: -
j_call: TRBJ2-3
d_call: -
v_call: TRBV6-1
cdr3_nt: TGTGCCAGCAGTGAGGTTTACACAGATACGCAGTATTTT
cdr3_aa: CASSEVYTDTQYF

cdr3_length: 18
clone_size: -
j_call: TRBJ2-3
d_call: TRBD2
v_call: TRBV7-8
cdr3_nt: TGTGCCAGCAGCTTAGATAGCGGGGGATTTGTGGCCACAGATACGCAGTATTTT
cdr3_aa: CASSLDSGGFVATDTQYF

cdr3_length: 14
clone_size: -
j_call: TRBJ2-7
d_call: -
v_call: TRBV10-3
cdr3_nt: TGTGCCATCAGTGACTTCCAGGGTTCCTACGAGCAGTACTTC
cdr3_aa: CAISDFQGSYEQYF

cdr3_length: 14
clone_size: few
j_call: TRBJ1-1
d_call: -
v_call: TRBV6-5
cdr3_nt: TGTGCCAGCAGTTACAACCCGGGATTTACTGAAGCTTTCTTT
cdr3_aa: CASSYNPGFTEAFF

cdr3_length: 16
clone_size: -
j_call: TRBJ2-1
d_call: TRBD2
v_call: TRBV4-1
cdr3_nt: TGCGCCAGCAGCCAATCTACTAGCGGGGGGTACAATGAGCAGTTCTTC
cdr3_aa: CASSQSTSGGYNEQFF

cdr3_length: 15
clone_size: -
j_call: TRBJ1-2
d_call: -
v_call: TRBV30
cdr3_nt: TGTGCCTGGAGTGTATATGAGGGATTTAACTATGGCTACACCTTC
cdr3_aa: CAWSVYEGFNYGYTF

cdr3_length: 13
clone_size: -
j_call: TRBJ1-1
d_call: -
v_call: TRBV30
cdr3_nt: TGTGCCTGGAGTGTAAGGGCCCGGTCTGAAGCTTTCTTT
cdr3_aa: CAWSVRARSEAFF

cdr3_length: 16
clone_size: once
j_call: TRBJ2-7
d_call: TRBD1
v_call: TRBV2
cdr3_nt: TGTGCCAGCGAGACTCGGCCGGGACAGATAGACTACGAGCAGTACTTC
cdr3_aa: CASETRPGQIDYEQYF

cdr3_length: 16
clone_size: -
j_call: TRBJ1-6
d_call: TRBD1
v_call: TRBV9
cdr3_nt: TGTGCCAGCAGCGAGGGGGGGACAGGGTTGAATTCACCCCTCCACTTT
cdr3_aa: CASSEGGTGLNSPLHF

cdr3_length: 13
clone_size: few
j_call: TRBJ1-2
d_call: -
v_call: TRBV7-8
cdr3_nt: TGTGCCAGCAGCCCGCGACAGAACTATGGCTACACCTTC
cdr3_aa: CASSPRQNYGYTF

cdr3_length: 17
clone_size: once
j_call: TRBJ2-6
d_call: TRBD1
v_call: TRBV5-5
cdr3_nt: TGTGCCAGCAGCTTGGACAGGGGGCGCAGCGGGGCCAACGTCCTGACTTTC
cdr3_aa: CASSLDRGRSGANVLTF

cdr3_length: 15
clone_size: -
j_call: TRBJ2-7
d_call: TRBD1
v_call: TRBV6-1
cdr3_nt: TGTGCCAGCAGTGTTGACAGGGTTACGACCTACGAGCAGTACTTC
cdr3_aa: CASSVDRVTTYEQYF

cdr3_length: 15
clone_size: -
j_call: TRBJ1-2
d_call: -
v_call: TRBV19
cdr3_nt: TGTGCTACATCCGGAAGACGGTCAGGGATGGATGGCTACACCTTC
cdr3_aa: CATSGRRSGMDGYTF

cdr3_length: 16
clone_size: -
j_call: TRBJ2-2
d_call: TRBD1
v_call: TRBV19
cdr3_nt: TGTGCCAGTACCCTCCGGGACAGGGGAGTCACCGGGGAGCTGTTTTTT
cdr3_aa: CASTLRDRGVTGELFF

cdr3_length: 12
clone_size: -
j_call: TRBJ2-1
d_call: -
v_call: TRBV9
cdr3_nt: TGTGCCAGCAGCGTAGGCGACAAGGCCCAGTTCTTC
cdr3_aa: CASSVGDKAQFF

cdr3_length: 17
clone_size: -
j_call: TRBJ1-3
d_call: TRBD1
v_call: TRBV5-1
cdr3_nt: TGCGCCAGCAGCTTACAGGGGACCGGAGTCGCTGGAAACACCATATATTTT
cdr3_aa: CASSLQGTGVAGNTIYF

cdr3_length: 15
clone_size: few
j_call: TRBJ2-3
d_call: TRBD2
v_call: TRBV5-6
cdr3_nt: TGTGCCAGCAGCTTTGGTGCGGGGGGCACAGATACGCAGTATTTT
cdr3_aa: CASSFGAGGTDTQYF

cdr3_length: 15
clone_size: -
j_call: TRBJ2-5
d_call: -
v_call: TRBV7-3
cdr3_nt: TGTGCCAGCAGCCCCTCCCGCCAGACTCCAGAGACCCAGTACTTC
cdr3_aa: CASSPSRQTPETQYF

cdr3_length: 14
clone_size: -
j_call: TRBJ2-3
d_call: -
v_call: TRBV6-5
cdr3_nt: TGTGCCAGCGGGGTAGCGGCTAGCACAGATACGCAGTATTTT
cdr3_aa: CASGVAASTDTQYF

cdr3_length: 16
clone_size: -
j_call: TRBJ2-7
d_call: -
v_call: TRBV2
cdr3_nt: TGTGCCAGCAGTACACCCCGGGGGGACAACTCCTACGAGCAGTACTTC
cdr3_aa: CASSTPRGDNSYEQYF

cdr3_length: 10
clone_size: few
j_call: TRBJ2-7
d_call: -
v_call: TRBV2
cdr3_nt: TGTGCCAGCAGTGGGCGGGAGCAGTACTTC
cdr3_aa: CASSGREQYF

cdr3_length: 14
clone_size: -
j_call: TRBJ2-7
d_call: -
v_call: TRBV5-4
cdr3_nt: TGTGCCAGCAGCCCCTCCAGGGACCTCCACGAGCAGTACTTC
cdr3_aa: CASSPSRDLHEQYF

cdr3_length: 12
clone_size: few
j_call: TRBJ2-5
d_call: -
v_call: TRBV5-6
cdr3_nt: TGTGCCAGCAGCTTGTATGGAGAGACCCAGTACTTC
cdr3_aa: CASSLYGETQYF

cdr3_length: 15
clone_size: -
j_call: TRBJ2-1
d_call: -
v_call: TRBV19
cdr3_nt: TGTGCCAGTAGTCTACGACAGGGAGGCGAACATGAGCAGTTCTTC
cdr3_aa: CASSLRQGGEHEQFF

cdr3_length: 13
clone_size: -
j_call: TRBJ1-1
d_call: -
v_call: TRBV7-2
cdr3_nt: TGTGCCAGCAGTTACGGGATGAACACTGAAGCTTTCTTT
cdr3_aa: CASSYGMNTEAFF

cdr3_length: 15
clone_size: -
j_call: TRBJ1-2
d_call: TRBD1
v_call: TRBV12-5
cdr3_nt: TGTGCTAGTGGCTACGGGACAGGGGGAGGTGGTGGCTACACCTTC
cdr3_aa: CASGYGTGGGGGYTF

cdr3_length: 13
clone_size: -
j_call: TRBJ2-7
d_call: -
v_call: TRBV18
cdr3_nt: TGTGCCAGCTCACCACAGGATTCCGACGAGCAGTACTTC
cdr3_aa: CASSPQDSDEQYF

cdr3_length: 14
clone_size: -
j_call: TRBJ1-2
d_call: TRBD1
v_call: TRBV5-8
cdr3_nt: TGTGCCAGCAGCTTGCTAGGACAGGACTATGGCTACACCTTC
cdr3_aa: CASSLLGQDYGYTF

cdr3_length: 17
clone_size: -
j_call: TRBJ2-1
d_call: TRBD2
v_call: TRBV25-1
cdr3_nt: TGTGCCAGCAGTGCCCCGGGGCTAGCGGAAATCTACAATGAGCAGTTCTTC
cdr3_aa: CASSAPGLAEIYNEQFF

cdr3_length: 17
clone_size: -
j_call: TRBJ2-6
d_call: -
v_call: TRBV10-3
cdr3_nt: TGTGCCATCAGTGGAAGGGGCGCCTCCTCTGGGGCCAACGTCCTGACTTTC
cdr3_aa: CAISGRGASSGANVLTF